This is a list of T cell receptor beta chains from one sample in a study of blood T cell repertoires in COVID-19. The protocol was immunoSEQ multiplex PCR, while the TCRdb copy is restricted to in-frame clones and leaves out a portion. The sample holds over 85,000 clones, around 86% seen once. What was sequenced was peripheral blood. Every receptor here comes from a man aged 55 to 70 with acute or convalescent COVID-19. The CDR3 runs from the conserved cysteine through the conserved F or W. The D gene is left open where the match is weak. For some rows the clone size is stated as once, few or many, or as a class when expanded; others skip it.

j_gene,d_gene,abundance,v_gene,CDR3nt,CDR3aa
TRBJ2-3,-,-,TRBV2,TGTGCCAGCAACCGTGGCCCACGGGGCACAGATACGCAGTATTTT,CASNRGPRGTDTQYF
TRBJ2-7,TRBD2,-,TRBV7-2,TGTGCCAGCAGCTTAGTGACAGCGGGGGGCCCCGAGCAGTACTTC,CASSLVTAGGPEQYF
TRBJ1-6,TRBD1,-,TRBV5-1,TGCGCCAGCACTACAGGGGTGAGCTCCTATAATTCACCCCTCCACTTT,CASTTGVSSYNSPLHF
TRBJ2-1,TRBD2,-,TRBV13,TGTGCCAGCAGCTTAAAATCCGGGGGGATATACAATGAGCAGTTCTTC,CASSLKSGGIYNEQFF
TRBJ2-7,-,-,TRBV18,TGTGCCAGCTCACGGGCCGCCCAAAGCTCCTACGAGCAGTACTTC,CASSRAAQSSYEQYF
TRBJ2-6,-,-,TRBV27,TGTGCCAGCAGTTCCTCAGGGTCCCTTGCCAACGTCCTGACTTTC,CASSSSGSLANVLTF
TRBJ2-3,-,-,TRBV5-5,TGTGCCAGCAGCTTGTTTACGGGAGTAATTAGCACAGATACGCAGTATTTT,CASSLFTGVISTDTQYF
TRBJ1-3,-,once,TRBV4-1,TGCGCCAGCAGCCTCACAGGGTCGGGAAACACCATATATTTT,CASSLTGSGNTIYF
TRBJ2-7,-,-,TRBV9,TGTGCCAGCAGCCTAACTAGTCTAACCTACGAGCAGTACTTC,CASSLTSLTYEQYF
TRBJ2-5,TRBD2,-,TRBV5-1,TGCGCCAGCAGCTTAATAGAAGGGGGACTAGCGGAGACCCAGTACTTC,CASSLIEGGLAETQYF